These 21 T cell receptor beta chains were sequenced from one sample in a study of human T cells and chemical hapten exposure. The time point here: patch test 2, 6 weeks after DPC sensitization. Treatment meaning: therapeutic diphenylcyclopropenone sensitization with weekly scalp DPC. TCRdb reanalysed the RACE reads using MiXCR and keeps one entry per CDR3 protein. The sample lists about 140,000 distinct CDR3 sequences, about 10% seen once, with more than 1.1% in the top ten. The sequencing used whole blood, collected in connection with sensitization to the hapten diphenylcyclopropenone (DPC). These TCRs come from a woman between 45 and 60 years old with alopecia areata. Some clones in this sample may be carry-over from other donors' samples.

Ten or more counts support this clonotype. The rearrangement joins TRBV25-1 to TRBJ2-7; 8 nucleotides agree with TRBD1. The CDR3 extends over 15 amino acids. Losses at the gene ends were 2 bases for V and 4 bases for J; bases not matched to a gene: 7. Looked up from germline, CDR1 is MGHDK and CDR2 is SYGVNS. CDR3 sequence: CASSEPGTGGYEQYF. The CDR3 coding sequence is TGTGCCAGCAGTGAACCCGGGACAGGAGGTTACGAGCAGTACTTC.

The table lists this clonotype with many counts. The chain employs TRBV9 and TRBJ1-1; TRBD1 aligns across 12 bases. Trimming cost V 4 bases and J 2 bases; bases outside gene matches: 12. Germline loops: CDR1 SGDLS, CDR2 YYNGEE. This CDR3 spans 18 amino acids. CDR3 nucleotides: TGTGCCAGCAGCCCACATGAGGGGACAGGGGGCTTAAACACTGAAGCTTTCTTT. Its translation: CASSPHEGTGGLNTEAFF.

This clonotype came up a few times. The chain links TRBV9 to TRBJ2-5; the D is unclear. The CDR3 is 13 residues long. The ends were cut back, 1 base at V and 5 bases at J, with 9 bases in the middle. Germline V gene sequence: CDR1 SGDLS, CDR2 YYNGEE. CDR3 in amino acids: CASSVRIGETQYF. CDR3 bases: TGTGCCAGCAGCGTACGTATAGGGGAGACCCAGTACTTC. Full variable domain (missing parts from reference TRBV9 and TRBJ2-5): DSGVTQTPKHLITATGQRVTLRCSPRSGDLSVYWYQQSLDQGLQFLIQYYNGEERAKGNILERFSAQQFPDLHSELNLSSLELGDSALYFCASSVRIGETQYFGPGTRLLVL.

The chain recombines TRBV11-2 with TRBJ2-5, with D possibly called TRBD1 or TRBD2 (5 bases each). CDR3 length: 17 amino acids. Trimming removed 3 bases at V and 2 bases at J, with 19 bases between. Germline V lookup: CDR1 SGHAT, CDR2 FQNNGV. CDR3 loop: CASSFHSGTPLQETQYF. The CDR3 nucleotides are TGTGCCAGCAGCTTTCACTCGGGGACCCCGTTACAAGAGACCCAGTACTTC.

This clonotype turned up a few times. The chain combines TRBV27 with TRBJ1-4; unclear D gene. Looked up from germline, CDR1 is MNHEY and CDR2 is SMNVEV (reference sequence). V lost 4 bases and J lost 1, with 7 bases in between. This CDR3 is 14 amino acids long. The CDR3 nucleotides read TGTGCCAGCAGTTCCCTCCAAACTAATGAAAAACTGTTTTTT. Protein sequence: CASSSLQTNEKLFF.

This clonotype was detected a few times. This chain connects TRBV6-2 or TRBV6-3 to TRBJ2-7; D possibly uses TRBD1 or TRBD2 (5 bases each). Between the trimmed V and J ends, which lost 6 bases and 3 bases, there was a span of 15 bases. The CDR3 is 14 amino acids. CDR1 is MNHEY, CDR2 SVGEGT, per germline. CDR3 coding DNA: TGTGCCAGCAGGGGGACGGGGAAAGGCTACGAGCAGTACTTC. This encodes CASRGTGKGYEQYF.

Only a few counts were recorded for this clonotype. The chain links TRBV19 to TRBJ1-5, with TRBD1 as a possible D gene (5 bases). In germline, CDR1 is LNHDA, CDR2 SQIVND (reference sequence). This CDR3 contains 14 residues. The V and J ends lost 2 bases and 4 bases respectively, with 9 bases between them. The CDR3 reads CASSITGGNQPQHF. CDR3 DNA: TGTGCCAGTAGTATAACGGGGGGAAATCAGCCCCAGCATTTT.

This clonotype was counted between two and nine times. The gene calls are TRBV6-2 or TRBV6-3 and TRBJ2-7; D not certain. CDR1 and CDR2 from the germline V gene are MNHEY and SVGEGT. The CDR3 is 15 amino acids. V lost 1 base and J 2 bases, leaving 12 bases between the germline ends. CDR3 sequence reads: CASSYFGRSAYEQYF. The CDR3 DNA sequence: TGTGCCAGCAGTTACTTCGGCAGGTCCGCCTACGAGCAGTACTTC.

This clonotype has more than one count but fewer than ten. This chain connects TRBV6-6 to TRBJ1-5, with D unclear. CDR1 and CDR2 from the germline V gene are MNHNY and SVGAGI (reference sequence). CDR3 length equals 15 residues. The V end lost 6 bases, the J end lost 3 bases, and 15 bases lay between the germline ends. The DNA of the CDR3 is TGTGCCAGCAGCCCCGCCGGGGAATACAATCAGCCCCAGCATTTT. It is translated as CASSPAGEYNQPQHF.

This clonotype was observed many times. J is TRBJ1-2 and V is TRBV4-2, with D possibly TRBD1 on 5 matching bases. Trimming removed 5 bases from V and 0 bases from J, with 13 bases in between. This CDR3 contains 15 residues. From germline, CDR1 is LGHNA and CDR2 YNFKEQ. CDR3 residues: CASSDTTAANYGYTF. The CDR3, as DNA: TGTGCCAGCAGCGACACGACAGCAGCTAACTATGGCTACACCTTC.

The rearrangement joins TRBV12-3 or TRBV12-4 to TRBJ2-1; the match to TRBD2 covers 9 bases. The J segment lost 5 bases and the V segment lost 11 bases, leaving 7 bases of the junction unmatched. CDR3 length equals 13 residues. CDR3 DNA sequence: TGTGCCTCCGGCGGGGGGGTCAACAATGAGCAGTTCTTC. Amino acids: CASGGGVNNEQFF.

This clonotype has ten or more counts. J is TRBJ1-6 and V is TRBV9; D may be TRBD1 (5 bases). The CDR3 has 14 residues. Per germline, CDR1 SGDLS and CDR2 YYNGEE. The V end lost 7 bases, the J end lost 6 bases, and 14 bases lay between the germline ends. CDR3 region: CASARGDSNSPLHF. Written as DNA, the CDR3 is TGTGCCAGCGCGAGGGGAGACAGTAATTCACCCCTCCACTTT.

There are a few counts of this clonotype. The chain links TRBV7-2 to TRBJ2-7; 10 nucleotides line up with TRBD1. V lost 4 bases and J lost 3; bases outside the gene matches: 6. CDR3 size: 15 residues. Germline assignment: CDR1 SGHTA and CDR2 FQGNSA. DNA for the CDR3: TGTGCCAGCAGCTCACCTGACAGGGGGCACTACGAGCAGTACTTC. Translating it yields CASSSPDRGHYEQYF.

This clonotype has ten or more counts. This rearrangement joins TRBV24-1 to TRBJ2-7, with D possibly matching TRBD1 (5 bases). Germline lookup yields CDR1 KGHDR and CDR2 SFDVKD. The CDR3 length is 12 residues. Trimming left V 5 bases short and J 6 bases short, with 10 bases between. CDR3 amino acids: CATSAGLGEQYF. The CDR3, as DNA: TGTGCCACCAGTGCAGGGTTAGGCGAGCAGTACTTC.

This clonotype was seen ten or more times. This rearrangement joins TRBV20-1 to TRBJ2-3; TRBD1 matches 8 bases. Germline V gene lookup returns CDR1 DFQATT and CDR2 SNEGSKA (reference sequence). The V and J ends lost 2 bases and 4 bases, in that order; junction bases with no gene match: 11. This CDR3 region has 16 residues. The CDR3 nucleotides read TGCAGTGCTAGAAACGCCGGACAGGGCATAGCAGATACGCAGTATTTT. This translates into CSARNAGQGIADTQYF.

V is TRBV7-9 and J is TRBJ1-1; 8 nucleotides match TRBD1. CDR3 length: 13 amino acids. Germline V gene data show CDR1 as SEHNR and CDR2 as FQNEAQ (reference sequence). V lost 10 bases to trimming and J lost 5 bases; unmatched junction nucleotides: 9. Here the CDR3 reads CAIQDRAGTEAFF. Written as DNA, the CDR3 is TGTGCCATTCAGGACAGGGCGGGGACTGAAGCTTTCTTT.

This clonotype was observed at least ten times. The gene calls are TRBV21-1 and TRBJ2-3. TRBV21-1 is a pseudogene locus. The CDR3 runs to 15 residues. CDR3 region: CASSNCVELTDTQYF. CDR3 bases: TGTGCCAGCAGCAATTGTGTGGAGCTCACAGATACGCAGTATTTT.

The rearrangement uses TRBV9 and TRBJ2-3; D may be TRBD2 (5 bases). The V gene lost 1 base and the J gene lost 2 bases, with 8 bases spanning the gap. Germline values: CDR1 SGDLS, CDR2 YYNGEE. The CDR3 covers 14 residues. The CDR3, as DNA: TGTGCCAGCAGCGTAAACGGGGTCACAGATACGCAGTATTTT. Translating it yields CASSVNGVTDTQYF.

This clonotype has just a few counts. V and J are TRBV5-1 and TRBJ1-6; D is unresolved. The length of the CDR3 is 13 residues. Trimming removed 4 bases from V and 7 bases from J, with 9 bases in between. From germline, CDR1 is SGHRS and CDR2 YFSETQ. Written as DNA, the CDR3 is TGCGCCAGCAGCCCCGACGGAAATTCACCCCTCCACTTT. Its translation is CASSPDGNSPLHF.

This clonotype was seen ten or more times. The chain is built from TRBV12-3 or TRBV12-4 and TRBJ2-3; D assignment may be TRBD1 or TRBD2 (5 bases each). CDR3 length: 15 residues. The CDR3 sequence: CATISGASRGDTQYF. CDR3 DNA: TGTGCTACGATCTCTGGGGCTTCCCGGGGAGATACGCAGTATTTT.

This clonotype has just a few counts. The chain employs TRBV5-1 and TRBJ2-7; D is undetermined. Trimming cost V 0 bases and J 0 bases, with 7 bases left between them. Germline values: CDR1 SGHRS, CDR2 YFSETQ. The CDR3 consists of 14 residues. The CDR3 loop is CASSLASFSYEQYF. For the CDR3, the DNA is TGCGCCAGCAGCTTGGCTTCCTTCTCCTACGAGCAGTACTTC.